This T cell receptor beta chain is drawn from a study of blood T cell repertoires in COVID-19. Background on the study: There were acute and convalescent COVID-19 samples, and they came from the United States, Italy and Spain. T cells, B-cell-depleted T cells, or PBMCs provided the cDNA or gDNA that served as material.

There are 13 residues in the CDR3. Trimming took 4 bases from V and 1 from J, leaving 6 bases between them. In germline, CDR1 is MNHEY, CDR2 SVGEGT. Original methodology: How many nucleated cells were present was estimated from reference gene primer amplification. Profiling relied on immunoSEQ multiplex PCR, and the TCRdb table lists in-frame clones only, not all of them. The V and J calls and clone size are taken from that table; D and trimming were inferred from the DNA. The sample contains 200,000 to 300,000 clones, 86% of which appear only once. The receptor's source is a woman aged 25 to 45 who had recovered from COVID-19. The chain combines TRBV6-2 or TRBV6-3 with TRBJ2-3, with a weak D call TRBD2 (5 bases). Sample: peripheral blood. The CDR3 DNA is TGTGCCAGCAGTTCCGGGGGCACAGATACGCAGTATTTT. Residues: CASSSGGTDTQYF.